The sequence of this TCR beta chain was determined in a study of blood T cell repertoires in COVID-19. Study in general: Specimens from acute and convalescent COVID-19 originated in the United States, Italy and Spain. Sources were T cells, B-cell-depleted T cells, or PBMCs; the material itself was cDNA or gDNA.

Enrollment of patients from Seattle took place during active infection, with longitudinal follow-up. This clone is a singleton in its sample. V lost 7 bases and J lost 6; bases outside the gene matches: 7. CDR1 and CDR2 from the germline V gene are SEHNR and FQNEAQ (reference sequence). This CDR3 contains 15 residues. Authors' analysis steps: By means of reference gene primer amplification, nucleated cell counts were estimated. This table comes from immunoSEQ multiplex PCR, and its TCRdb copy is limited to in-frame clones, with some not included. V and J calls and clone size are as listed in that table; D and trimming were resolved from the DNA. The sample has some 320,000 clones; just under 90% are singletons.

Material: peripheral blood. The gene calls are TRBV7-9 and TRBJ2-1; 12 bases are a match to TRBD2. The clonotype originates from a woman aged 30 to 39 with COVID-19, enrolled during active disease. The CDR3 nucleotides are TGTGCCAGCATCCATGGACTAGCGGGGCTCAATGAGCAGTTCTTC. Residues: CASIHGLAGLNEQFF.